This T cell receptor (beta chain) was sequenced for a study of human T cells and chemical hapten exposure. Study in general: Skin of the upper inner arm, about 2 cm by about 2 cm, received 2% DPC for sensitization.

MiXCR was run by TCRdb on the RACE reads, yielding one entry per CDR3 protein. Among approximately 57,000 distinct CDR3 sequences listed, 9% to 9.5% were seen once. Time point indicated: patch test 1, 2 weeks after DPC sensitization. Treatment here: therapeutic diphenylcyclopropenone sensitization with weekly scalp DPC. The study drew its donors from alopecia patients who were 18 to 70 years old and suitable for DPC. Germline CDR1 reads MDHEN; CDR2 reads SYDVKM. Trimming took off 7 bases at V and 5 bases at J, with 14 bases between the two ends. The CDR3 is made up of 13 amino acids. Sequenced material: whole blood, taken in connection with sensitization to the hapten diphenylcyclopropenone (DPC). The chain uses TRBV28 and TRBJ2-5; D perhaps matches TRBD2 (6 bases). This receptor was obtained from a woman aged 35 to 49 with alopecia areata. Some clones in this sample may be carry-over from other donors' samples. Written as DNA, the CDR3 is TGTGCCAGCATGGGACTGCCTCCTGAGACCCAGTACTTC. This codes for CASMGLPPETQYF.